This T cell receptor beta chain was obtained from a study of metastatic and nonmetastatic thyroid tumors. Study as a whole: It was across blood and tumor or nodule tissue from malignant and benign thyroid patients that repertoires were compared.

The germline V and J ends were trimmed by 10 bases and 3 bases, with 10 bases remaining between them. Germline V gives CDR1 SGHTA, CDR2 FQGNSA. CDR3 size: 11 residues. Overall study results and limits: In blood and tumor, TCR beta diversity was reportedly significantly higher in malignant thyroid tumors than in benign nodules.

This clone is judged medium-sized. Its target is unknown. Original analysis: What underpinned the distant-metastasis classifier for papillary thyroid cancer was the set of CDR3 differences across clinicopathological groups. TCRdb re-analyzed the PCR reads using MiXCR. V and J calls and clone size were set by TCRdb, not the authors. The sample includes around 15,000 clones, approximately 25% of them seen just once. Among the patients, none had received any treatment before thyroid surgery. The rearrangement joins TRBV7-2 to TRBJ2-7; TRBD2 is a possible D gene (5 bases). The TCR originated in a female donor with papillary thyroid cancer or a benign thyroid nodule (not recorded which). Some clones in this sample may be carry-over from other donors' samples. Material for sequencing was tumor tissue. CDR3 DNA: TGTGCCACCGGGGAGAACTACGAGCAGTACTTC. Amino acid sequence: CATGENYEQYF.